Listed here are 18 T cell receptor beta chains from one sample, sequenced in a study of blood T cell repertoires in COVID-19. The assay was immunoSEQ multiplex PCR, and TCRdb's table has in-frame clones only and misses some. The sample holds around 83,000 clones; 80% to 90% are singletons and the top ten take 25% to 35%. The sample was peripheral blood. The receptors derive from a man aged 45 to 65 with active or convalescent COVID-19.

This sequence joins TRBV4-1 and TRBJ2-7, with D possibly being TRBD2 (7 bases). CDR1 is MGHRA, CDR2 YSYEKL, per germline. The CDR3 runs 15 residues. V gave up 1 base and J gave up 10 bases, with 20 bases separating them. The CDR3 loop reads CASSQAGGFGGQQYF. The CDR3 DNA follows: TGCGCCAGCAGCCAAGCAGGCGGTTTCGGGGGGCAACAGTACTTC.

The V gene is TRBV18, the J gene TRBJ2-6; perhaps TRBD1 as D (6 bases). The CDR3 sequence is 18 residues long. CDR1 and CDR2 from the germline V gene are KGHSH and LQKENI. With 6 bases removed from V and 1 base from J, the gap between germline ends came to 19 bases. The CDR3 DNA sequence: TGTGCCAGCTCTTCGACCCTGGGGGCAAGTTCTGGGGCCAACGTCCTGACTTTC. Translated: CASSSTLGASSGANVLTF. Using reference TRBV18 and TRBJ2-6 for the parts outside the CDR3, the full variable domain is NAGVMQNPRHLVRRRGQEARLRCSPMKGHSHVYWYRQLPEEGLKFMVYLQKENIIDESGMPKERFSAEFPKEGPSILRIQQVVRGDSAAYFCASSSTLGASSGANVLTFGAGSRLTVL.

V usage is TRBV18 and J usage is TRBJ1-6; 7 bases align to TRBD1. V lost 0 bases to trimming and J lost 7 bases; unmatched junction nucleotides: 3. There are 15 residues in the CDR3. CDR1 is KGHSH, CDR2 LQKENI, per germline. The CDR3 DNA reads as TGTGCCAGCTCACCACCGGCAGGGGGAAATTCACCCCTCCACTTT. Its protein is CASSPPAGGNSPLHF.

Worth noting for this clone: The sample has other DNA sequences that encode this CDR3 too. This chain connects TRBV6-5 to TRBJ1-1; D ambiguous. The germline V gene has CDR1 MNHEY and CDR2 SVGAGI. Trimming removed 2 bases from V and 1 base from J, with 5 bases in between. This CDR3 has 13 amino acids. CDR3 loop: CASSYGRNTEAFF. The CDR3 DNA sequence: TGTGCCAGCAGTTACGGCAGGAACACTGAAGCTTTCTTT.

The chain couples TRBV3-1 (or the pseudogene TRBV3-2) to TRBJ2-3; 9 positions agree with TRBD1. V lost 3 bases and J lost 0; bases outside the gene matches: 7. CDR3 length: 17 amino acids. Germline V gives CDR1 LGHDT, CDR2 YNNKEL (reference sequence). This CDR3 reads CASSQGTGSPSTDTQYF. CDR3 nucleotide sequence: TGTGCCAGCAGCCAGGGGACAGGGTCCCCTAGCACAGATACGCAGTATTTT.

V and J are TRBV5-4 and TRBJ2-2, with TRBD2 identical over 9 bases. Germline V CDR1 and CDR2: SGHNT, YYREEE (reference sequence). The V segment lost 0 bases and the J segment 5 bases; nucleotides outside the gene matches: 2. The CDR3 runs 15 residues. CDR3 in amino acids: CASSLDLAGTGELFF. CDR3 in DNA: TGTGCCAGCAGCTTGGACCTAGCGGGGACCGGGGAGCTGTTTTTT. Using reference TRBV5-4 and TRBJ2-2 for the parts outside the CDR3, the full variable domain is ETGVTQSPTHLIKTRGQQVTLRCSSQSGHNTVSWYQQALGQGPQFIFQYYREEENGRGNFPPRFSGLQFPNYSSELNVNALELDDSALYLCASSLDLAGTGELFFGEGSRLTVL.

The chain couples TRBV11-1 to TRBJ2-5; D gene ambiguous. Germline CDR1 and CDR2: SGHAT and FQDESV (reference sequence). V was pared by 3 bases and J by 5 bases, with 4 bases between. This CDR3 spans 11 amino acids. The CDR3 loop reads CASSFRETQYF. CDR3 coding DNA: TGTGCCAGCAGCTTTCGGGAGACCCAGTACTTC.

This clone has only a few counts. This specimen includes other DNA sequences encoding the same CDR3. The CDR3 nucleotides read TGTGCCAGCAGCCCTAGACAGGGGGCAACAGATACGCAGTATTTT. It is translated as CASSPRQGATDTQYF. The chain is built from TRBV11-3 and TRBJ2-3; 10 nucleotides agree with TRBD1. The length of the CDR3 is 15 residues. V was clipped by 5 bases and J by 3 bases; unmatched bases: 5. The V gene's germline CDR1 is SGHNT and CDR2 YENEEA. Filled out from reference TRBV11-3 and TRBJ2-3, the complete variable domain reads EAGVVQSPRYKIIEKKQPVAFWCNPISGHNTLYWYLQNLGQGPELLIRYENEEAVDDSQLPKDRFSAERLKGVDSTLKIQPAELGDSAVYLCASSPRQGATDTQYFGPGTRLTVL.

V and J are TRBV19 and TRBJ2-1, with a weak D call TRBD2 (5 bases). The germline gives CDR1 LNHDA, CDR2 SQIVND (reference sequence). CDR3 length equals 13 residues. The V end was cut by 4 bases, the J end by 10 bases, with 14 bases between. The CDR3 DNA reads as TGTGCCAGTAGTACACCCCTAGCTGGCGAGCAGTTCTTC. Translating gives CASSTPLAGEQFF.

This chain joins TRBV5-1 and TRBJ2-1; 9 nucleotides agree with TRBD2. The CDR3 runs to 15 residues. Germline values: CDR1 SGHRS, CDR2 YFSETQ. With 1 base clipped from V and 6 bases from J, the junction kept 5 bases outside the gene matches. The CDR3 spells CASSLSSGIGNEQFF. CDR3 bases: TGCGCCAGCAGCTTGTCTAGCGGGATCGGCAATGAGCAGTTCTTC.

The CDR3 is CASSQRFAGGYNEQFF. Here the CDR3 DNA reads TGTGCCAGCAGCCAAAGATTTGCAGGGGGCTATAATGAGCAGTTCTTC. The rearrangement joins TRBV14 to TRBJ2-1, with 8 nucleotides matching TRBD1. After removal of 2 bases from V and 7 bases from J, the junction contained 10 bases not matched to a gene. The CDR3 extends over 16 amino acids. Germline V gene lookup returns CDR1 SGHDN and CDR2 FVKESK. The whole variable domain, filled in from reference TRBV14 and TRBJ2-1, reads EAGVTQFPSHSVIEKGQTVTLRCDPISGHDNLYWYRRVMGKEIKFLLHFVKESKQDESGMPNNRFLAERTGGTYSTLKVQPAELEDSGVYFCASSQRFAGGYNEQFFGPGTRLTVL.

The chain carries TRBV3-1 (or the pseudogene TRBV3-2) and TRBJ2-7, with 14 bases aligning to TRBD2. The length of the CDR3 is 18 residues. V was pared by 4 bases and J by 4 bases, with 12 bases of the junction left unmatched. The V gene's germline CDR1 is LGHDT and CDR2 YNNKEL (reference sequence). In DNA, the CDR3 is TGTGCCAGCAGCCGAGCCGGGACTAGCGGGGGAGTCAGGTACGAGCAGTACTTC. This codes for CASSRAGTSGGVRYEQYF.

The gene calls are TRBV27 and TRBJ2-7; D is possibly TRBD2 (5 bases). CDR3 size: 14 residues. The V and J ends lost 6 bases and 3 bases respectively, with 15 bases between them. The V gene's germline CDR1 is MNHEY and CDR2 SMNVEV (reference sequence). CDR3 sequence reads: CASRETGVHYEQYF. CDR3 nucleotides: TGTGCCAGCAGGGAGACCGGGGTCCACTACGAGCAGTACTTC.

The V call is TRBV7-2, the J call TRBJ2-1; 9 bases are shared with TRBD2. V lost 5 bases and J lost 8; bases outside the gene matches: 10. Germline CDR1 and CDR2: SGHTA and FQGNSA. The CDR3 has 15 amino acids. The CDR3 nucleotides read TGTGCCAGCAGCCCCCAGGCGGGGGGGAGGGATGAGCAGTTCTTC. It specifies CASSPQAGGRDEQFF.

The rearrangement links TRBV27 to TRBJ2-1, with TRBD2 matching 8 bases. The CDR3 totals 18 residues. In germline, CDR1 is MNHEY, CDR2 SMNVEV (reference sequence). V lost 3 bases to trimming and J lost 7 bases; unmatched junction nucleotides: 17. The CDR3 DNA reads TGTGCCAGCAGTTTTGTATCTCTTGCGGGGGGAATGGCGAATGAGCAGTTCTTC. Translation gives CASSFVSLAGGMANEQFF.

This clone was detected many times. The V gene is TRBV11-3, the J gene TRBJ2-5; 8 nucleotides align to TRBD1. Germline loops: CDR1 SGHNT, CDR2 YENEEA. The V and J ends lost 5 bases and 5 bases, in that order; junction bases with no gene match: 10. There are 15 residues in the CDR3. CDR3 nucleotide sequence: TGTGCCAGCAGCATAAACCAGGGGGCGACGGAGACCCAGTACTTC. Its protein is CASSINQGATETQYF.

This clone came up once. This chain links TRBV12-5 with TRBJ2-5; possible D gene TRBD1, 6 bases. Trimming stripped 6 bases from V and 5 bases from J, with 10 bases between. CDR1 and CDR2 (germline): LGHNT, FRNRAP. The CDR3 contains 12 residues. The CDR3: CASGDRSETQYF. CDR3 bases: TGTGCTAGTGGCGACAGGTCGGAGACCCAGTACTTC.

This rearrangement joins TRBV30 to TRBJ2-5; 9 nucleotides align to TRBD2. CDR3 length: 17 residues. Unmatched junction bases numbered 13, after V lost 0 bases and J lost 5 bases. Per germline, CDR1 GTSNPN and CDR2 SVGIG (reference sequence). The CDR3 here is CAWSVGSGRGSPETQYF. The CDR3 nucleotides read TGTGCCTGGAGTGTGGGTAGCGGGAGAGGGTCGCCCGAGACCCAGTACTTC.